This T cell receptor beta chain was obtained from a study of OX40 agonist ivuxolimab in advanced cancers. Whole-study findings and limits: Several nonresponders also turned out to have low normalized T-cell clonal expansion.

This table comes from immunoSEQ multiplex PCR, and its TCRdb copy is limited to in-frame clones, with some not included. Here the sample spans more than 65,000 clones, roughly 93% being singletons. With 4 bases removed from V and 11 bases from J, the gap between germline ends came to 11 bases. Germline V lookup: CDR1 LNHDA, CDR2 SQIVND (reference sequence). This CDR3 has 11 amino acids. Of note for this clone: Its target is unknown.

The chain carries TRBV19 and TRBJ1-1; D remains unclear. The material was CD4+ or CD8+ T cells sorted from blood, obtained in a trial of the OX40 agonist ivuxolimab. The clonotype originates from an adult with an advanced solid tumor such as melanoma, head and neck, liver or kidney cancer. In DNA, the CDR3 is TGTGCCAGTAGTACCGGGTACGAGGCTTTCTTT. It codes for CASSTGYEAFF.